These 22 T cell receptor delta chains came from one sample sequenced in a study of delta chains in infants with herpesvirus infections. TCR cDNA was made from PBMC RNA with gamma- and delta-chain-specific primers. TCRdb repeated clone calling on the RT-PCR reads with CATT. The sample lists over 1,500 delta-chain clones; roughly 30% were seen once. The source material was peripheral blood, sampled at time point 3 of longitudinal follow-up. The receptors stem from a human donor who was a Ugandan infant, either HIV-exposed or HIV-unexposed (not recorded which).

This clone occurred a few times. The chain combines TRDV1 with TRDJ1; D not certain. V was trimmed by 5 bases and J by 1 base, leaving 14 bases between them. This CDR3 comprises 15 residues. The germline V gene encodes CDR1 TSWWSYY and CDR2 QGS. The CDR3 DNA follows: TGTGCTCTTGGGCCCCCGACAGTCGGCACCGATAAACTCATCTTT. This gives the protein CALGPPTVGTDKLIF.

This clone qualifies as medium-sized (0.01 to 0.1%). The chain recombines TRDV3 with TRDJ1; 9 bases are shared with TRDD3. With V trimmed by 2 bases and J by 4 bases, 8 bases remained unmatched. This CDR3 is 14 amino acids long. CDR1 and CDR2 (germline): TVYSNPD, GDNSRS (reference sequence). The CDR3 nucleotides read TGTGCCTTTCCTACTGGGGGACCATTCGATAAACTCATCTTT. Amino acids: CAFPTGGPFDKLIF.

Sample share makes this clone large. The sample has other DNA sequences that encode this CDR3 too. The chain carries TRDV1 and TRDJ2; perhaps TRDD3 as D (10 bases). The CDR3 is 19 amino acids. V lost 3 bases and J lost 8, with 28 bases in between. Germline assignment: CDR1 TSWWSYY and CDR2 QGS. The CDR3 loop is CALGDPLPTSWGIGAQLFF. CDR3 nucleotide sequence: TGTGCTCTTGGGGACCCCCTTCCTACGAGCTGGGGGATAGGTGCACAACTCTTCTTT.

The chain couples TRDV1 to TRDJ1, with 13 nucleotides matching TRDD3. The ends lost 0 bases at V and 8 bases at J; junction bases unmatched: 27. Germline V gene data show CDR1 as TSWWSYY and CDR2 as QGS. The CDR3 loop spans 23 amino acids. The CDR3 spells CALGELGPDLLGDTDRAAIKLIF. CDR3 sequence (DNA): TGTGCTCTTGGGGAACTAGGGCCCGACCTACTGGGGGATACGGATCGGGCTGCGATAAAACTCATCTTT.

This clone ranks as large. The chain recombines TRDV2 with TRDJ1; 7 positions agree with TRDD3. Germline assignment: CDR1 GEAIGNYY and CDR2 EKD. This CDR3 has 16 amino acids. The V gene end was trimmed by 4 bases and the J gene end by 0 bases; junction bases not matched to a gene: 10. The CDR3 DNA reads TGTGCCTGTGAATTACTGGGGATCCCGTACACCGATAAACTCATCTTT. It specifies CACELLGIPYTDKLIF.

This clone was seen a handful of times. The chain couples TRDV2 to TRDJ1; the match to TRDD3 covers 7 bases. This CDR3 comprises 15 residues. V dropped 0 bases and J dropped 2; count of bases not matched to a gene: 5. Per germline, CDR1 GEAIGNYY and CDR2 EKD. In DNA, the CDR3 is TGTGCCTGTGACACCGGCTGGGGGGGAACCGATAAACTCATCTTT. It translates to CACDTGWGGTDKLIF.

By frequency in the sample, this clone is large. Written as DNA, the CDR3 is TGTGCTCTTGGGCCGCCGTTCCTACGCGGAATACTGGGGGATAGAGCACAACTCTTCTTT. This codes for CALGPPFLRGILGDRAQLFF. This chain connects TRDV1 to TRDJ2; 11 bases agree with TRDD3. Per the germline V gene, CDR1 is TSWWSYY and CDR2 is QGS. The CDR3 spans 20 residues. Germline trimming cut 5 bases from V and 7 bases from J; bases unmatched to any gene: 21.

This clone was recorded a few times. The chain recombines TRDV1 with TRDJ1; D ambiguous. CDR1 and CDR2 from the germline V gene are TSWWSYY and QGS. V gave up 2 bases and J gave up 4 bases, with 20 bases separating them. This CDR3 spans 17 amino acids. The CDR3 bases are TGTGCTCTTGGGGAAGAAGTAGCAAAAGTACCAATCGATAAACTCATCTTT. As protein: CALGEEVAKVPIDKLIF.

The V and J genes are TRDV2 and TRDJ3; 13 positions agree with TRDD3. The CDR3 contains 20 residues. V shed 2 bases, J shed 0 bases, and the junction held 6 bases outside the gene matches. The germline V gene has CDR1 GEAIGNYY and CDR2 EKD. The CDR3 reads CACDKVLGDTRSWDTRQMFF. The CDR3 nucleotides are TGTGCCTGTGACAAAGTACTGGGGGATACGCGCTCCTGGGACACCCGACAGATGTTTTTC.

This clone is termed large. The chain combines TRDV2 with TRDJ1; TRDD2 is a possible D gene (5 bases). The CDR3 is made up of 15 amino acids. Germline V gene data show CDR1 as GEAIGNYY and CDR2 as EKD. Deletions cut 1 base from V and 0 bases from J, with 11 bases between. CDR3 amino acids: CACDTLLGDTDKLIF. In DNA, the CDR3 is TGTGCCTGTGACACTCTCCTAGGGGACACCGATAAACTCATCTTT.

The rearrangement links TRAV29/DV5 to TRDJ1; TRDD3 matches at 13 bases. The CDR3 is 23 residues long. The ends lost 3 bases at V and 0 bases at J; junction bases unmatched: 26. Germline V gives CDR1 NSMFDY, CDR2 ISSIKDK. Written as DNA, the CDR3 is TGTGCAGCAACCGAACATCCTCGGAACTGGGGGATACGCGAGGGGGTGTACACCGATAAACTCATCTTT. It specifies CAATEHPRNWGIREGVYTDKLIF.

Sample share makes this clone large. The V call is TRDV2, the J call TRDJ2, with 12 bases that match TRDD3. The CDR3 has 16 amino acids. Trimming at V came to 3 bases and at J to 4 bases, leaving 5 bases not matched to a gene. Germline CDR1 reads GEAIGNYY; CDR2 reads EKD. The chain's CDR3 is CACDLLGDTSTAQLFF. The CDR3 DNA reads TGTGCCTGTGACCTTCTGGGGGATACGTCGACAGCACAACTCTTCTTT.

This clone was detected a few times. Other DNA sequences from this sample encode an identical CDR3 as well. This chain links TRDV1 with TRDJ1; 8 bases line up with TRDD3. The junction had 28 bases not matched to a gene; V was cut back by 0 bases and J by 1 base. The CDR3 is 24 residues long. Germline V gene lookup returns CDR1 TSWWSYY and CDR2 QGS. CDR3 residues: CALGELAYFRTALGAQRGTDKLIF. The CDR3 DNA sequence: TGTGCTCTTGGGGAACTCGCCTACTTTCGCACCGCACTGGGGGCCCAGAGGGGCACCGATAAACTCATCTTT.

The chain employs TRDV1 and TRDJ1; 11 bases are shared with TRDD3. The CDR3 runs to 25 residues. The germline gives CDR1 TSWWSYY, CDR2 QGS. The V and J ends lost 2 bases and 3 bases, in that order; junction bases with no gene match: 32. As DNA, the CDR3 is TGTGCTCTTGGGGAAATCCAGGCCCTTTCCTTTACGTCCTACAAACTGGGGGATAAGGCCGATAAACTCATCTTT. It specifies CALGEIQALSFTSYKLGDKADKLIF.

This clone was observed a handful of times. The chain joins TRDV2 to TRDJ3; unclear D gene. The CDR3 sequence is 19 residues long. Germline lookup yields CDR1 GEAIGNYY and CDR2 EKD. V was cut by 0 bases and J by 0 bases, with 14 bases left in between. The CDR3 bases are TGTGCCTGTGACACCGCCGGGGCGGTGAGCTCCTGGGACACCCGACAGATGTTTTTC. This encodes CACDTAGAVSSWDTRQMFF.

This clone counts as large. This CDR3 is also generated by other DNA sequences in the sample. The chain employs TRDV2 and TRDJ3, with 10 bases that match TRDD3. The CDR3 has 18 amino acids. Germline CDR1 is GEAIGNYY and CDR2 is EKD. The V and J ends lost 0 bases and 0 bases, in that order; junction bases with no gene match: 1. In nucleotides, the CDR3 is TGTGCCTGTGACACCGGGGGATACGGCTCCTGGGACACCCGACAGATGTTTTTC. This encodes CACDTGGYGSWDTRQMFF.

Only a few counts were recorded for this clone. The rearrangement joins TRDV2 to TRDJ3, with 11 positions matching TRDD3. The J segment lost 1 base and the V segment lost 1 base, leaving 5 bases of the junction unmatched. The CDR3 is 19 residues long. Germline V lookup: CDR1 GEAIGNYY, CDR2 EKD. The CDR3 protein is CACDTWGIRESWDTRQMFF. In DNA, the CDR3 is TGTGCCTGTGACACTTGGGGGATACGGGAATCCTGGGACACCCGACAGATGTTTTTC.

The rearrangement joins TRDV1 to TRDJ1; 11 bases agree with TRDD3. The CDR3 has 23 amino acids. V was pared by 2 bases and J by 3 bases, with 26 bases of the junction left unmatched. The germline gives CDR1 TSWWSYY, CDR2 QGS. CDR3 sequence reads: CALGEVPIPTRRYWGIKADKLIF. The CDR3 DNA sequence: TGTGCTCTTGGGGAAGTCCCCATTCCTACGCGGCGGTACTGGGGGATAAAGGCCGATAAACTCATCTTT.

Comments on this clone: A junction boundary mismatches the germline segment, possibly from a read error. The chain carries TRDV2 and TRDJ2, with 11 bases identical to TRDD3. The J call is in doubt because the DNA end fits TRDJ1 better. The CDR3 sequence is 17 residues long. CDR1 is GEAIGNYY and CDR2 is EKD in the germline V gene. CDR3 nucleotide sequence: TGTGCCCGTGACACCGGCCACTGGGGGATAAGGGACGATAAACTCATCTTT. Translated: CARDTGHWGIRDDKLIF.

A note on this clone: It may be a read error: a sequence one base away is much more abundant. The sample has other DNA sequences that encode this CDR3 too. The CDR3 protein is CALGGPNNSWGIRPYTDKLIF. The CDR3 nucleotides are TGTGCTCTTGGGGGTCCTAATAATTCCTGGGGGATAAGGCCTTACACCGATAAACTCATCTTT. The chain has TRDV1 and TRDJ1; 10 nucleotides align to TRDD3. Unmatched junction bases numbered 20, after V lost 4 bases and J lost 0 bases. CDR3 length: 21 amino acids. The germline CDR1 and CDR2 sequences are TSWWSYY and QGS.

In its sample, this clone is large. The identical CDR3 is also encoded by other nucleotide sequences in the sample. The chain carries TRDV1 and TRDJ1, with TRDD3 matching over 10 bases. This CDR3 comprises 20 residues. Germline loops: CDR1 TSWWSYY, CDR2 QGS. J was trimmed by 1 base and V by 2 bases; bases with no gene match: 16. CDR3 amino acids: CALGEAGRGWGIPVTDKLIF. CDR3 in DNA: TGTGCTCTTGGGGAAGCTGGTCGTGGATGGGGGATACCGGTCACCGATAAACTCATCTTT.

This clone was counted a single time. CDR3 region: CALGYGLYTDKLIF. The CDR3, as DNA: TGTGCTCTTGGTTACGGGTTGTACACCGATAAACTCATCTTT. The chain couples TRDV1 to TRDJ1; the D is unclear. Trimming cost V 6 bases and J 0 bases, with 11 bases left between them. Per germline, CDR1 TSWWSYY and CDR2 QGS. CDR3 size: 14 residues.